The clone carrying this T cell receptor beta chain has just a few counts. What it recognizes is unknown. Staff drew around 10 milliliters of peripheral blood from each donor. The record originates from a study of blood T cells in healthy people across ages. Study conclusions and caveats: There were more naive CD4+ cells and higher diversity in long-lived donors than in aged donors.

Primed by a sample-barcoded 5' primer and a J-beta primer mix, a second PCR proceeded for roughly 6 to 12 cycles. The template-switch adaptor, which had 12 random nucleotides, put a tag on each cDNA molecule. TCRdb called the 5' RACE reads again in MiXCR, with one record for every CDR3 protein. The sample lists roughly 1.4 million distinct CDR3 sequences, roughly 60% occurring once. The germline gives CDR1 SQVTM, CDR2 ANQGSEA. The germline V and J ends were trimmed by 5 bases and 3 bases, with 13 bases remaining between them. This CDR3 comprises 13 residues. The chain joins TRBV29-1 to TRBJ1-2, with D unresolved. Sequenced input: blood. The origin of this receptor is a young man in good health. The CDR3 DNA reads as TGCAGCGTTTTGGCAGCTACGGACTATGGCTACACCTTC. Its translation: CSVLAATDYGYTF.